This TCR beta chain was sequenced in a study of graft-versus-host responses after intestinal transplantation. Study context: All recipients were transplanted with multivisceral, liver-intestinal, or isolated intestinal grafts. Study-level points and caveats: The marrow of recipients harbored GvH clones, and ileum or blood showed some of them first. Graft-donor T cell macrochimerism coincided with high graft-versus-host to host-versus-graft clonal ratios in allografts.

The plating included around 200,000 irradiated, violet-dye-labeled stimulator cells together with around 200,000 CFSE-labeled responder cells. The CDR3 is 13 residues long. Between the trimmed V and J ends, which lost 6 bases and 3 bases, there was a span of 8 bases. This table comes from immunoSEQ multiplex PCR, and its TCRdb copy is limited to in-frame clones, with some not included. The top ten clones hold over 4% of a sample with about 8,900 clones, roughly a quarter of them seen once. The chain carries TRBV6-7 and TRBJ2-2; the D is unclear. TRBV6-7 is an open reading frame whose function is uncertain. The source was alloreactive CD8+ T cells from a mixed lymphocyte reaction culture, collected before transplantation. Regarding subset: CFSE-low proliferating T cells sorted from approximately 6-day pre-transplant mixed lymphocyte reaction (GvH or HvG direction). The TCR originated in a human patient who was an organ donor for intestinal transplantation. The CDR3 nucleotides read TGTGCCAGCAGAGGCGAAGACACCGGGGAGCTGTTTTTT. Encoded protein: CASRGEDTGELFF.